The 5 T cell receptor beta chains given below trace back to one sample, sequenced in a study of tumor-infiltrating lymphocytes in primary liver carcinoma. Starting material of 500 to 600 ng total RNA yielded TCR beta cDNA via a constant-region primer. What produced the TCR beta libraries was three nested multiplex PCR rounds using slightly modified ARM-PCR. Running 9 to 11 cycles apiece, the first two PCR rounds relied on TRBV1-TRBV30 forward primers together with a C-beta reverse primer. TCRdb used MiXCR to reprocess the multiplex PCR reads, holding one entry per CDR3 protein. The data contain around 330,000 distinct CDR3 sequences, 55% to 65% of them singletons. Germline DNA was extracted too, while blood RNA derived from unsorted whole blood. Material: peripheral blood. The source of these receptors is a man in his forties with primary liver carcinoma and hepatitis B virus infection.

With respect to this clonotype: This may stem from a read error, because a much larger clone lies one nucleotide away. The CDR3 DNA follows: TGTACCAGCAGTTACTCGTCTCCGGGGGCCAACGTCCTGACTTTC. It is translated as CTSSYSSPGANVLTF. V usage is TRBV6-5 and J usage is TRBJ2-6; D is unresolved. Per the germline V gene, CDR1 is MNHEY and CDR2 is SVGAGI. CDR3 size: 15 residues.

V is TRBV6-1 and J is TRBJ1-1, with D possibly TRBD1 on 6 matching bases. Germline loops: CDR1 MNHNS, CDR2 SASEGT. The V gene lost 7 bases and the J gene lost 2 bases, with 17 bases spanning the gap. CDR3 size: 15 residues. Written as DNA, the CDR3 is TGTGCCAGCACCTTCACTCTCGGGGGCAACACTGAAGCTTTCTTT. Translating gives CASTFTLGGNTEAFF.

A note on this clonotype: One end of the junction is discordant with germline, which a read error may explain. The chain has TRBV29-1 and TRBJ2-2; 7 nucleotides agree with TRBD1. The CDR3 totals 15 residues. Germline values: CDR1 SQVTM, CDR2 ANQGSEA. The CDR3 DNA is TGCAGCGTAAAAAAGGGGGCTATTAACGCCGGGGAGCTGTTATTT. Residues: CSVKKGAINAGELLF.

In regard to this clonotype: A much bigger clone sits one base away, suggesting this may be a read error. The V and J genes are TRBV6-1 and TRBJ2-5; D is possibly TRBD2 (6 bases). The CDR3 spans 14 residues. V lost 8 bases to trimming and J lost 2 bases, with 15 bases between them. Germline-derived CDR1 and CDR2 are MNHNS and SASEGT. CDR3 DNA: TGTGCCAGCGCGCCCGGGAGTATACAAGAGACCCAGTACTTC. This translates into CASAPGSIQETQYF.

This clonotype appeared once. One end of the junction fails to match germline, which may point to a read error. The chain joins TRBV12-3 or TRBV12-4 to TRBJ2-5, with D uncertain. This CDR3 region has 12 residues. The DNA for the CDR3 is TGTGCCTGTAGTTTAGACGGAGAGACCCGGTACTTC. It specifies CACSLDGETRYF.